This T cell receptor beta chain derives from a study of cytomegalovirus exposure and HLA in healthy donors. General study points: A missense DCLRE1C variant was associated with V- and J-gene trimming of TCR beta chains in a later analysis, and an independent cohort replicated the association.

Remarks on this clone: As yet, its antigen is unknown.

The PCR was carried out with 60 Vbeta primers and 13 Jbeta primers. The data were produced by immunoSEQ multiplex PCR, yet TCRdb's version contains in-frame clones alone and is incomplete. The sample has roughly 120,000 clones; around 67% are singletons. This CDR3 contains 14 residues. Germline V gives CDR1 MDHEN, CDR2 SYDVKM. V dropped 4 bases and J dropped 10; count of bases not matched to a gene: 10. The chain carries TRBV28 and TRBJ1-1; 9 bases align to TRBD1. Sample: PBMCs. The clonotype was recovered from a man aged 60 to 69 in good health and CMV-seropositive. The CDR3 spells CASSYTGTGYPAFF. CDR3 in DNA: TGTGCCAGCAGTTATACCGGGACAGGGTACCCAGCTTTCTTT.